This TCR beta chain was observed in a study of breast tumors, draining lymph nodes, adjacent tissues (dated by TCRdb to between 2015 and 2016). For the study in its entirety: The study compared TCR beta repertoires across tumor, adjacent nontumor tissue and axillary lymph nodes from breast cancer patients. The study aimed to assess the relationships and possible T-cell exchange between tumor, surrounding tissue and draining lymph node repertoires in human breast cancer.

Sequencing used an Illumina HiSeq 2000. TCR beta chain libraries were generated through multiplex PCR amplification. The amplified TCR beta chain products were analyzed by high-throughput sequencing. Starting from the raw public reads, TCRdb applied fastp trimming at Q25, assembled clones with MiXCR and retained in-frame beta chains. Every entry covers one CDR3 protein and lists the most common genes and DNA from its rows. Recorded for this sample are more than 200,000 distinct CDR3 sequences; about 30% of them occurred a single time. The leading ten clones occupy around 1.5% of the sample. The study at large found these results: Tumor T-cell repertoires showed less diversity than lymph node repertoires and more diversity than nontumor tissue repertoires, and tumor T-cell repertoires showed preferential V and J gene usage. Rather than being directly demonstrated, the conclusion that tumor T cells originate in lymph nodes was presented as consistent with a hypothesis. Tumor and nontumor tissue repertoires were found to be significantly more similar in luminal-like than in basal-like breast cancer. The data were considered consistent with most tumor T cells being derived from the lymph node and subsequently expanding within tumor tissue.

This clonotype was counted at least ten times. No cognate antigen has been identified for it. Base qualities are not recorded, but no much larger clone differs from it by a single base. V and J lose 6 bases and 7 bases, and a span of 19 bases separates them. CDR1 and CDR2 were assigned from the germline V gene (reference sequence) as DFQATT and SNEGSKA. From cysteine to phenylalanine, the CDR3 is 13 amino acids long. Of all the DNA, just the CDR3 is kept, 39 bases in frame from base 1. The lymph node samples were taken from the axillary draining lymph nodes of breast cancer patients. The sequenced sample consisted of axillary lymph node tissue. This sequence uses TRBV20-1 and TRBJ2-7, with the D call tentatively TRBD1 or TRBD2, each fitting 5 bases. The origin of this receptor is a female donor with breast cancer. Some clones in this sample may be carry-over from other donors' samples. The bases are TGCAGTGCAGCCCGGGACGCTCCACAAGAGCAGTACTTC. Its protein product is CSAARDAPQEQYF.